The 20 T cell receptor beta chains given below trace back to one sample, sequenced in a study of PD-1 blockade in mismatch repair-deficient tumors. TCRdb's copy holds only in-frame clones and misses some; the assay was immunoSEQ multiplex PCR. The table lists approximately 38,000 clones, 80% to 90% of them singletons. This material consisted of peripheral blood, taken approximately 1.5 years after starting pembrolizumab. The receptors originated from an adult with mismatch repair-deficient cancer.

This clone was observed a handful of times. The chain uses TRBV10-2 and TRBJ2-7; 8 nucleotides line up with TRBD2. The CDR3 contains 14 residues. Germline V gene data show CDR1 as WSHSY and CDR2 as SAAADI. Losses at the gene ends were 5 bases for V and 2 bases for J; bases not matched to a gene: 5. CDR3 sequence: CASSSTSGTYEQYF. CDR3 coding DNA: TGCGCCAGCAGTTCCACTAGCGGAACCTACGAGCAGTACTTC.

CDR3 sequence reads: CASSLVAGGKKEQYF. The CDR3 region has the DNA TGTGCCAGCAGCTTAGTTGCGGGAGGAAAAAAGGAGCAGTACTTC. The V gene is TRBV11-2, the J gene TRBJ2-7; TRBD2 aligns across 8 bases. With V trimmed by 1 base and J by 7 bases, 9 bases remained unmatched. Germline-derived CDR1 and CDR2 are SGHAT and FQNNGV. The CDR3 spans 15 residues.

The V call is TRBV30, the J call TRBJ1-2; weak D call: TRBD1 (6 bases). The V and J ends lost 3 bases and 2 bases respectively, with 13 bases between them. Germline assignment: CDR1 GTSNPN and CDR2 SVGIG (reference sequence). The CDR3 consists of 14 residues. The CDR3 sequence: CAWSGRTDNYGYTF. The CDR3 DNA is TGTGCCTGGAGCGGACGGACAGACAACTATGGCTACACCTTC.

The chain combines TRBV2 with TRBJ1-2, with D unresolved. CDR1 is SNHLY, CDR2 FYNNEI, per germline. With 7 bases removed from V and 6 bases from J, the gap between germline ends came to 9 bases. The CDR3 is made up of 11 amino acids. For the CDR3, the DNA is TGTGCCAGCACCGTGAAGGATGGCTACACCTTC. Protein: CASTVKDGYTF.

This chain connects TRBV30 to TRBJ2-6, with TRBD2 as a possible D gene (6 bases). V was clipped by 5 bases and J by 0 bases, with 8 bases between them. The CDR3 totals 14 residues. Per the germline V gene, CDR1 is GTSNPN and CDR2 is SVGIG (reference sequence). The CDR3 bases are TGTGCCTGGCGGCGGGGCTCTGGGGCCAACGTCCTGACTTTC. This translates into CAWRRGSGANVLTF. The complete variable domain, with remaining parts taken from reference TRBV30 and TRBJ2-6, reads SQTIHQWPATLVQPVGSPLSLECTVEGTSNPNLYWYRQAAGRGLQLLFYSVGIGQISSEVPQNLSASRPQDRQFILSSKKLLLSDSGFYLCAWRRGSGANVLTFGAGSRLTVL.

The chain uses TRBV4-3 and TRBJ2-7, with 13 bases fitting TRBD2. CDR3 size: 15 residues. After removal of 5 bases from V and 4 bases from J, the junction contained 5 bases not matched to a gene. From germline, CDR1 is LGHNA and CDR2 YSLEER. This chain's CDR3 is CASSKLAGGRYEQYF. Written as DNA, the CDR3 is TGCGCCAGCAGCAAACTAGCGGGAGGGAGGTACGAGCAGTACTTC.

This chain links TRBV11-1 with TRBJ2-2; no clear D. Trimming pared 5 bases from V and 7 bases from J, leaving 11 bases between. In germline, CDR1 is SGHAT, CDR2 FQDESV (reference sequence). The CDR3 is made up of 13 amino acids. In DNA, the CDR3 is TGTGCCAGCAGCCAAAGGGAATTCGGGGAGCTGTTTTTT. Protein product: CASSQREFGELFF.

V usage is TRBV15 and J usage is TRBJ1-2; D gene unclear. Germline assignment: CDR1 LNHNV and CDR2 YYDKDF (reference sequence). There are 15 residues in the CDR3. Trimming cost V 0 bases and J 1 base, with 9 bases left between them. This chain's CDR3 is CATSRDHGINYGYTF. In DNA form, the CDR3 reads TGTGCCACCAGCAGAGATCACGGGATTAACTATGGCTACACCTTC.

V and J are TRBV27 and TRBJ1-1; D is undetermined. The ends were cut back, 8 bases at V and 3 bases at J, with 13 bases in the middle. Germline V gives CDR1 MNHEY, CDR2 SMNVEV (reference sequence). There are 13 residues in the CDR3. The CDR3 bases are TGTGCCAGCCGTCCCTTTTACGACACTGAAGCTTTCTTT. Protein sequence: CASRPFYDTEAFF.

The CDR3 spells CASSPNIGTTEQYF. The CDR3 DNA sequence: TGTGCCAGCAGCCCAAACATCGGGACTACGGAGCAGTACTTC. This sequence joins TRBV7-3 and TRBJ2-7; 7 nucleotides line up with TRBD2. V was pared by 5 bases and J by 7 bases, with 11 bases of the junction left unmatched. This CDR3 region has 14 residues. Germline loops: CDR1 SGHTA, CDR2 FQGTGA.

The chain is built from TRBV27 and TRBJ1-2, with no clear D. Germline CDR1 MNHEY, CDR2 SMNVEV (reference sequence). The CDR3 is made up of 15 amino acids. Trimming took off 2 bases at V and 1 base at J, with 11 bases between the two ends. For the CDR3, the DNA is TGTGCCAGCAGTTTAGGAGCGCGGAGTAACTATGGCTACACCTTC. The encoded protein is CASSLGARSNYGYTF.

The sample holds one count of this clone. The CDR3 region has the DNA TGCGCCAGCAGCCAAGGACTAGCGGAATTCACAGATACGCAGTATTTT. Its translation: CASSQGLAEFTDTQYF. The chain recombines TRBV4-1 with TRBJ2-3; 9 bases line up with TRBD2. The CDR3 length is 16 residues. The V gene's germline CDR1 is MGHRA and CDR2 YSYEKL. Trimming cost V 1 base and J 2 bases; bases outside gene matches: 4.

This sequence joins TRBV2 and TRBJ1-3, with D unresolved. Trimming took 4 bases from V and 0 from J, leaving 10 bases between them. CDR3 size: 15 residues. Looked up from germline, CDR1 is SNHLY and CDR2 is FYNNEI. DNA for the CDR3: TGTGCCAGCAGTGGGACGTCAAACTCTGGAAACACCATATATTTT. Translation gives CASSGTSNSGNTIYF.

CDR3 residues: CASRLGPSYGYTF. The CDR3 DNA reads TGTGCCAGCAGGCTGGGACCGAGCTATGGCTACACCTTC. This sequence joins TRBV27 and TRBJ1-2; possibly TRBD1 for D (5 bases). Germline CDR1 and CDR2: MNHEY and SMNVEV (reference sequence). The CDR3 spans 13 residues. V gave up 6 bases and J gave up 4 bases, with 12 bases separating them.

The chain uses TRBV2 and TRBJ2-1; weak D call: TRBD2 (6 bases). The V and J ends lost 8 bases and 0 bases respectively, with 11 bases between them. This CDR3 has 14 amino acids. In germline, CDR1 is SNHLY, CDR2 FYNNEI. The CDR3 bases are TGTGCCAGCTATGGGACTGGCTCCTACAATGAGCAGTTCTTC. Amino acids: CASYGTGSYNEQFF.

The chain's CDR3 is CASRPTGQGRHEQFF. The CDR3, as DNA: TGTGCCAGCAGGCCGACCGGACAGGGAAGGCATGAGCAGTTCTTC. The chain links TRBV5-6 to TRBJ2-1; 8 nucleotides align to TRBD1. CDR3 length: 15 residues. The trim removed 5 bases at V and 8 bases at J, leaving 12 bases unmatched. Germline V CDR1 and CDR2: SGHDT, YYEEEE.

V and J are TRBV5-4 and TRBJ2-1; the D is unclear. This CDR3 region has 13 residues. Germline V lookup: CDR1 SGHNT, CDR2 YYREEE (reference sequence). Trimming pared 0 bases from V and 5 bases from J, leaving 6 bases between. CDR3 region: CASSLALNNEQFF. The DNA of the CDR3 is TGTGCCAGCAGCTTGGCTCTAAACAATGAGCAGTTCTTC.

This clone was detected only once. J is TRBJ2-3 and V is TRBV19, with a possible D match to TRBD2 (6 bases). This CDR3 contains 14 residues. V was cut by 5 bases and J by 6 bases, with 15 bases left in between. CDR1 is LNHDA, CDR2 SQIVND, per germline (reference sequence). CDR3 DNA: TGTGCCAGTAGTGCCGCGGGGCGGGACGATACGCAGTATTTT. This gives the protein CASSAAGRDDTQYF.

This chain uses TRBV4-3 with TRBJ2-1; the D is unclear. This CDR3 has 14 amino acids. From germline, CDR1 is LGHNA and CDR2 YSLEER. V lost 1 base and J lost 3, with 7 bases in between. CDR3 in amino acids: CASSQAEGYNEQFF. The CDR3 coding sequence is TGCGCCAGCAGCCAAGCAGAAGGCTACAATGAGCAGTTCTTC.

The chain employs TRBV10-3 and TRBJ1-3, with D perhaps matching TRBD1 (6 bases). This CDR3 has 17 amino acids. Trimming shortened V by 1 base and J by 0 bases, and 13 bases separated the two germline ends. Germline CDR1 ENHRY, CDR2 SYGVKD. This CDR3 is CAISELTGASSGNTIYF. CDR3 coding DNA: TGTGCCATCAGTGAGTTGACGGGGGCGAGCTCTGGAAACACCATATATTTT.